This T cell receptor beta chain was observed in a study of cytomegalovirus exposure and HLA in healthy donors. Regarding the study as a whole: First-cohort TCR clusters were later found to tend to co-occur in the 120 validation repertoires. Researchers counted 164 TCR beta chains as cytomegalovirus-associated. Accounts indicate the classifier identified cytomegalovirus status with strong specificity and sensitivity. Across donors, most TCRs were seen rarely, yet some public ones were widespread.

The CDR3 length is 13 residues. CDR1 and CDR2 from the germline V gene are SGHRS and YFSETQ. The V and J ends lost 3 bases and 6 bases, in that order; junction bases with no gene match: 0. TCRdb's table, derived via immunoSEQ multiplex PCR, lists solely in-frame clones and lacks some. The data contain 250,000 to 400,000 clones, about nine tenths of them singletons. In the case of this clone: Its matching antigen is unknown.

This sequence joins TRBV5-1 and TRBJ1-4; 9 bases are a match to TRBD1. The receptor was isolated from a woman younger than 45 in good health and CMV-seropositive. Material for sequencing was PBMCs. The DNA of the CDR3 is TGCGCCAGCAGCTGGACAGGGGATGAAAAACTGTTTTTT. It translates to CASSWTGDEKLFF.